This T cell receptor (beta chain) was sequenced during a study of T cell responses to AZD1222 COVID-19 vaccine. The germline V gene has CDR1 SGHTA and CDR2 FQGNSA. V lost 0 bases and J lost 8, with 10 bases in between. The CDR3 totals 13 residues. Generated by immunoSEQ multiplex PCR, the TCRdb table keeps only in-frame clones and is missing some. The sample includes about 75,000 clones, around 87% of them seen just once. The material was peripheral blood, obtained 28 days after the second AZD1222 dose. The chain joins TRBV7-2 to TRBJ1-2, with D possibly being TRBD1 (5 bases). This TCR came from an adult who received the AZD1222 COVID-19 vaccine. This CDR3 is CASSLALRDGYTF. The CDR3 DNA is TGTGCCAGCAGCTTAGCGTTGCGGGACGGCTACACCTTC.